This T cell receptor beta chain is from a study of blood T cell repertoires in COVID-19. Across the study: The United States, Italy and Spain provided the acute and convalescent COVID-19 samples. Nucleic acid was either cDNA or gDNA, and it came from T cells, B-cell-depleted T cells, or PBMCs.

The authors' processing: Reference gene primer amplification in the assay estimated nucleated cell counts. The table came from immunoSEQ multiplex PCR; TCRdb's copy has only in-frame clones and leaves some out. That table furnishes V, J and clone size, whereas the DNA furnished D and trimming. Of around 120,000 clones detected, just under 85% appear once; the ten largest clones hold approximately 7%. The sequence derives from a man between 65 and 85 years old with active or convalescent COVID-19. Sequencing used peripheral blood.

In DNA, the CDR3 is TGTGCCAGCAGCTTGGGGTCAGGGCCCGGTAATTCACCCCTCCACTTT. It is translated as CASSLGSGPGNSPLHF. This chain uses TRBV5-4 with TRBJ1-6; a possible D gene is TRBD1 (5 bases). Deletions cut 0 bases from V and 6 bases from J, with 13 bases between. The length of the CDR3 is 16 residues. Per the germline V gene, CDR1 is SGHNT and CDR2 is YYREEE (reference sequence).